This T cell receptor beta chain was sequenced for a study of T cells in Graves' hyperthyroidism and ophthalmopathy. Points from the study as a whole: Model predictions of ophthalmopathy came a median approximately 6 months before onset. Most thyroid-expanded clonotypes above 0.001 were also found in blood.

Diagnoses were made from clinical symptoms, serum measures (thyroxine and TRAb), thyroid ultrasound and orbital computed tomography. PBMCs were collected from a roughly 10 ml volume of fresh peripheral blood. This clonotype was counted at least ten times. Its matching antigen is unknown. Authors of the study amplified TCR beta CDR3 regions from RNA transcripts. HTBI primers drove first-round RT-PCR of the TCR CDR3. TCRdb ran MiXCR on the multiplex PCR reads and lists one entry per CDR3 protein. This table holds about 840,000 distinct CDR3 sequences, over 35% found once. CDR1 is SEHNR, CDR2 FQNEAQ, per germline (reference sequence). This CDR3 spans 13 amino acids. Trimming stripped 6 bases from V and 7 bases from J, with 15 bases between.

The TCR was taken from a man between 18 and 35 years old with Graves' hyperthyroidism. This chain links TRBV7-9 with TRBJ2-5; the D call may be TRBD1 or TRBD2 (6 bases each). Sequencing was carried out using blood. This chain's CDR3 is CASSLGGDMTQYF. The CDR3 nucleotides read TGTGCCAGCAGTCTTGGAGGGGACATGACCCAGTACTTC.